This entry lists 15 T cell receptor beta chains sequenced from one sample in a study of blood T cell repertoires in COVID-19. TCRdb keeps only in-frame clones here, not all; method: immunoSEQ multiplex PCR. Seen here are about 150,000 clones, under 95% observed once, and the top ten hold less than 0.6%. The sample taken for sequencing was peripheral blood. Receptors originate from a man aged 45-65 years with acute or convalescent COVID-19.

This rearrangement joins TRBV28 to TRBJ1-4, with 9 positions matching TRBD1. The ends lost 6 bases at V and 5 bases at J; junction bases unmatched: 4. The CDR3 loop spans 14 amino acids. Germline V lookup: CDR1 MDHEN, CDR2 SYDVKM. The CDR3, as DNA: TGTGCCAGCAGGATGGGACAGGGAAATGAAAAACTGTTTTTT. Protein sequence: CASRMGQGNEKLFF.

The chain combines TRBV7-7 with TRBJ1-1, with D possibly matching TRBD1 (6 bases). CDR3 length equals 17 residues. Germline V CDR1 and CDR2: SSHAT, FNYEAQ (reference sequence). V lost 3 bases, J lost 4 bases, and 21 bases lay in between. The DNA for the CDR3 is TGTGCCAGCAGCTTGAAGGGGGTGAGGTTTTGTGTCACTGAAGCTTTCTTT. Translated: CASSLKGVRFCVTEAFF. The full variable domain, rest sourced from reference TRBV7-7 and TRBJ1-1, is GAGVSQSPRYKVTKRGQDVTLRCDPISSHATLYWYQQALGQGPEFLTYFNYEAQPDKSGLPSDRFSAERPEGSISTLTIQRTEQRDSAMYRCASSLKGVRFCVTEAFFGQGTRLTVV.

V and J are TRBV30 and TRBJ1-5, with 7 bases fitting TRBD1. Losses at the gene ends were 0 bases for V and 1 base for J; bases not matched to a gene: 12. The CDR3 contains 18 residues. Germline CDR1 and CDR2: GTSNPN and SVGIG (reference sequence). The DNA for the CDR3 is TGTGCCTGGAGTGTAGGAAGTTTTGGGACAGCGAGCAATCAGCCCCAGCATTTT. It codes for CAWSVGSFGTASNQPQHF.

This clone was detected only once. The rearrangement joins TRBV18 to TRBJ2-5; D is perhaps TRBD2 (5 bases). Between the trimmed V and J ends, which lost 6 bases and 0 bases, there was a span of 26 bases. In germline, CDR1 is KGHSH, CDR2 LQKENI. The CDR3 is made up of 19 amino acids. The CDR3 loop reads CASSPGYSFASGYQETQYF. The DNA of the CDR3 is TGTGCCAGCTCGCCGGGGTATTCGTTCGCCAGCGGATACCAAGAGACCCAGTACTTC.

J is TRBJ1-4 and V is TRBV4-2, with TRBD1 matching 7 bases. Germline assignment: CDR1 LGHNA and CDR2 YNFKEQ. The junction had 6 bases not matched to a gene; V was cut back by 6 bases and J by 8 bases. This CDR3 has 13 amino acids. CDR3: CASRSSGGEKLFF. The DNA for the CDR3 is TGTGCCAGCAGGTCTTCAGGGGGGGAAAAACTGTTTTTT.

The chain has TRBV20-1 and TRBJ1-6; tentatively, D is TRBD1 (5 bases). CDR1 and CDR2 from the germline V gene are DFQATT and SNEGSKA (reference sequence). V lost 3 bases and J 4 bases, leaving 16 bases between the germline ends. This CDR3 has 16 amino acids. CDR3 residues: CSASVWGGGYNSPLHF. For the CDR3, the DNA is TGCAGTGCTAGTGTTTGGGGGGGAGGTTATAATTCACCCCTCCACTTT.

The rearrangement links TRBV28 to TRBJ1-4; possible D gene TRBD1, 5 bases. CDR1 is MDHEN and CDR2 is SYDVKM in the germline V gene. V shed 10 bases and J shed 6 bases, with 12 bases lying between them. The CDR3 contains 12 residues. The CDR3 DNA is TGTGCCATTTCGGGGGTGTATGAAAAACTGTTTTTT. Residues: CAISGVYEKLFF. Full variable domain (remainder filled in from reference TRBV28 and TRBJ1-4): DVKVTQSSRYLVKRTGEKVFLECVQDMDHENMFWYRQDPGLGLRLIYFSYDVKMKEKGDIPEGYSVSREKKERFSLILESASTNQTSMYLCAISGVYEKLFFGSGTQLSVL.

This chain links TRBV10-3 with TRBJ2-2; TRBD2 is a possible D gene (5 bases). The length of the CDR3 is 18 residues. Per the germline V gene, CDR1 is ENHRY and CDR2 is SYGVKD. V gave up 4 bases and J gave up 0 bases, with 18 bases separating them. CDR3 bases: TGTGCCATCAGTGCCCCCCCAATAGCGCCATCGAACACCGGGGAGCTGTTTTTT. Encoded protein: CAISAPPIAPSNTGELFF.

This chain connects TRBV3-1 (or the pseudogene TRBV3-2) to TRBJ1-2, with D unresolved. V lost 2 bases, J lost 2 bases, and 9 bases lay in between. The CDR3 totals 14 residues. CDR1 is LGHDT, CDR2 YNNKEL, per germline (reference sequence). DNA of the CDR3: TGTGCCAGCAGCCAATTGGCAGGAAACTATGGCTACACCTTC. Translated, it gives CASSQLAGNYGYTF.

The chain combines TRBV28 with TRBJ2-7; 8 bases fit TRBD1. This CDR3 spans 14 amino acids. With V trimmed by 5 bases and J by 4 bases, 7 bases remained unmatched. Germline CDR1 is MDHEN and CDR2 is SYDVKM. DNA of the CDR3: TGTGCCAGCAGTCCTGCGGACAGGGCGTACGAGCAGTACGTC. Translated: CASSPADRAYEQYV.

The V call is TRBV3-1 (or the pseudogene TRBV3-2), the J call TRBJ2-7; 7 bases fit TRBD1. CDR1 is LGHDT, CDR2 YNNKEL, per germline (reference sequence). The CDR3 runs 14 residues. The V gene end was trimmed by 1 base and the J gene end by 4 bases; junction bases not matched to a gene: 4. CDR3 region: CASSQGGGNYEQYF. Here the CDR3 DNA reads TGTGCCAGCAGCCAAGGAGGGGGCAATTACGAGCAGTACTTC.

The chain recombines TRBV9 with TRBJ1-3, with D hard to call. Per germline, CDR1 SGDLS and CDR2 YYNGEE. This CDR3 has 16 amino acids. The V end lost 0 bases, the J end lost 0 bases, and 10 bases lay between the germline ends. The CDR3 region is CASSVGSPISGNTIYF. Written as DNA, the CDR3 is TGTGCCAGCAGCGTAGGATCCCCTATCTCTGGAAACACCATATATTTT.

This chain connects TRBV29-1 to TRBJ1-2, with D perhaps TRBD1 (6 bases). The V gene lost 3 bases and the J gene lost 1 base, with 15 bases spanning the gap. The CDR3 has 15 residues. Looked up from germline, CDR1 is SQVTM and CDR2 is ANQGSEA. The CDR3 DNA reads TGCAGCGTTGAGCCCACGGGACACTTTAACTATGGCTACACCTTC. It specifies CSVEPTGHFNYGYTF.

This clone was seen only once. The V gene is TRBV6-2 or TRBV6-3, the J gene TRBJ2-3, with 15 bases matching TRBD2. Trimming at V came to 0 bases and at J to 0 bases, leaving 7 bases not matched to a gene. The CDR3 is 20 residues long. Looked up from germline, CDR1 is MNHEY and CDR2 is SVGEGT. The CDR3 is CASSYSPGTSGGHSTDTQYF. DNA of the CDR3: TGTGCCAGCAGTTACTCCCCTGGGACTAGCGGGGGGCATAGCACAGATACGCAGTATTTT.

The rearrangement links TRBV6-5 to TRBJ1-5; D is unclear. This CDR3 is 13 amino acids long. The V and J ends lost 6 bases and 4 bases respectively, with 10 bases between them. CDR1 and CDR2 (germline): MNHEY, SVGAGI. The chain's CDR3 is CASREGWNQPQHF. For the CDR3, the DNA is TGTGCCAGCAGGGAGGGATGGAATCAGCCCCAGCATTTT.